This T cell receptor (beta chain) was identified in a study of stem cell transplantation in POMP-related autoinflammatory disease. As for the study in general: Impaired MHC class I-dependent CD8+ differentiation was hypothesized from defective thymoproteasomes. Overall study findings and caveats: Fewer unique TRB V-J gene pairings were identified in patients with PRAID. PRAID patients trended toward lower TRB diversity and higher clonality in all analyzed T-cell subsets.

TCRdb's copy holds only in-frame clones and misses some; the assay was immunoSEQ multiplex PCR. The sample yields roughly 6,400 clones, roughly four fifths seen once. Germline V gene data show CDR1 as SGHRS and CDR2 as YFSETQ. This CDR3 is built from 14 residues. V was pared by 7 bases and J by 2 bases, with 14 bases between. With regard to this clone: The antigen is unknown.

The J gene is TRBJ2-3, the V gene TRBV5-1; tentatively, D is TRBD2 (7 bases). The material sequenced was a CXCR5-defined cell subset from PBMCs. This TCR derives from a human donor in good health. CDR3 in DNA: TGCGCCAGCGGGGGGGGCGGCTACACAGATACGCAGTATTTT. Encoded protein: CASGGGGYTDTQYF.